Below are 23 T cell receptor beta chains sequenced from a single sample in a study of T cell responses to AZD1222 COVID-19 vaccine. Some clones are missing from TCRdb's copy, which holds only in-frame ones; the method was immunoSEQ multiplex PCR. The data hold fewer than 180,000 clones, with roughly 90% observed a single time. The sequencing used peripheral blood, collected 28 days after the second AZD1222 dose. These receptors all come from an adult who received the AZD1222 COVID-19 vaccine.

The gene calls are TRBV11-1 and TRBJ2-1; no reliable D call. CDR1 and CDR2 from the germline V gene are SGHAT and FQDESV (reference sequence). Trimming stripped 6 bases from V and 4 bases from J, with 16 bases between. This CDR3 is built from 15 residues. CDR3 sequence (DNA): TGTGCCAGCAGGCCATCAGATCCCCTATACAATGAGCAGTTCTTC. The encoded protein is CASRPSDPLYNEQFF.

The genes are TRBV27 and TRBJ1-2; D is uncertain. The CDR3 length is 15 residues. Germline values: CDR1 MNHEY, CDR2 SMNVEV (reference sequence). Trimming removed 0 bases at V and 7 bases at J, with 15 bases between. CDR3 DNA sequence: TGTGCCAGCAGTTTATCCCAAGGAGACTCCACTGGCTACACCTTC. Translation: CASSLSQGDSTGYTF.

The V and J genes are TRBV29-1 and TRBJ2-1; maybe TRBD2 (6 bases). This CDR3 has 14 amino acids. With 8 bases removed from V and 5 bases from J, the gap between germline ends came to 19 bases. Germline CDR1 and CDR2: SQVTM and ANQGSEA. CDR3 residues: CSCRDWNVHNEQFF. The CDR3 bases are TGCAGCTGCCGGGACTGGAACGTTCACAATGAGCAGTTCTTC.

This chain links TRBV6-2 or TRBV6-3 with TRBJ2-1, with D unclear. The germline gives CDR1 MNHEY, CDR2 SVGEGT. V was pared by 6 bases and J by 6 bases, with 15 bases between. The CDR3 is 14 residues long. In DNA, the CDR3 is TGTGCCAGCAGCTCGGGTATCCTACCCAATGAGCAGTTCTTC. Amino acid sequence: CASSSGILPNEQFF.

The chain has TRBV6-4 and TRBJ2-2; 9 bases line up with TRBD1. The CDR3 contains 14 residues. Germline assignment: CDR1 MRHNA and CDR2 SNTAGT. V gave up 5 bases and J gave up 5 bases; unmatched junction bases: 3. The DNA for the CDR3 is TGTGCCAGCAGTAGGACAGGGGATACCGGGGAGCTGTTTTTT. Protein sequence: CASSRTGDTGELFF.

This clone was recorded only once. The chain joins TRBV10-3 to TRBJ1-1; D uncertain. Germline V gene sequence: CDR1 ENHRY, CDR2 SYGVKD. This CDR3 contains 15 residues. The V end was cut by 2 bases, the J end by 2 bases, with 12 bases between. This chain's CDR3 is CAISEPYGLNTEAFF. CDR3 DNA sequence: TGTGCCATCAGTGAGCCGTATGGGTTAAACACTGAAGCTTTCTTT.

This chain uses TRBV30 with TRBJ1-2, with D hard to call. Trimming removed 2 bases from V and 2 bases from J, with 15 bases in between. Germline V gives CDR1 GTSNPN, CDR2 SVGIG (reference sequence). The CDR3 spans 15 residues. Here the CDR3 reads CAWSTPIGGNYGYTF. CDR3 DNA: TGTGCCTGGAGTACCCCGATAGGTGGGAACTATGGCTACACCTTC.

This chain joins TRBV19 and TRBJ1-1, with D uncertain. V lost 6 bases, J lost 3 bases, and 14 bases lay in between. The CDR3 consists of 14 residues. Germline lookup yields CDR1 LNHDA and CDR2 SQIVND (reference sequence). Here the CDR3 DNA reads TGTGCCAGTAGACAAGTGGCGGTGCACACTGAAGCTTTCTTT. Translated: CASRQVAVHTEAFF.

This clone was recorded only once. The V call is TRBV7-9, the J call TRBJ2-5, with 8 bases identical to TRBD1. CDR1 SEHNR and CDR2 FQNEAQ come from the germline V gene (reference sequence). The CDR3 has 15 amino acids. V gave up 3 bases and J gave up 2 bases; unmatched junction bases: 5. The CDR3, as DNA: TGTGCCAGCAGCTTCGGGACAGGCTCTCAAGAGACCCAGTACTTC. It specifies CASSFGTGSQETQYF.

The chain has TRBV6-5 and TRBJ1-5; unclear D gene. Germline loops: CDR1 MNHEY, CDR2 SVGAGI. CDR3 length equals 13 residues. Trimming stripped 0 bases from V and 7 bases from J, with 7 bases between. The chain's CDR3 is CASSYSAFQPQHF. In nucleotides, the CDR3 is TGTGCCAGCAGTTACTCTGCGTTCCAGCCCCAGCATTTT.

The gene calls are TRBV11-3 and TRBJ1-1, with D possibly matching TRBD1 (5 bases). Trimming stripped 8 bases from V and 1 base from J, with 17 bases between. From germline, CDR1 is SGHNT and CDR2 YENEEA. CDR3 length: 15 amino acids. CDR3 sequence (DNA): TGTGCCAGCTCAAGGGGAGGGCAGGGGAACACTGAAGCTTTCTTT. Protein sequence: CASSRGGQGNTEAFF.

The chain employs TRBV30 and TRBJ1-2, with 7 nucleotides matching TRBD1. The germline gives CDR1 GTSNPN, CDR2 SVGIG (reference sequence). V dropped 2 bases and J dropped 0; count of bases not matched to a gene: 6. The CDR3 spans 15 residues. The CDR3 is CAWSPTGTSNYGYTF. CDR3 coding DNA: TGTGCCTGGAGTCCGACAGGGACCTCTAACTATGGCTACACCTTC.

CDR3 nucleotides: TGTGCTAGTGGTTTGGGGACAGGGGAGAGTGGCTACACCTTC. It codes for CASGLGTGESGYTF. The chain carries TRBV12-5 and TRBJ1-2; TRBD1 matches at 9 bases. The CDR3 consists of 14 residues. Germline-derived CDR1 and CDR2 are LGHNT and FRNRAP. With 1 base clipped from V and 7 bases from J, the junction kept 4 bases outside the gene matches.

This clone was detected once. The rearrangement links TRBV3-1 (or the pseudogene TRBV3-2) to TRBJ2-7, with TRBD2 as a possible D gene (6 bases). This CDR3 is 14 amino acids long. CDR1 is LGHDT and CDR2 is YNNKEL in the germline V gene (reference sequence). Trimming took 4 bases from V and 5 from J, leaving 15 bases between them. CDR3 in DNA: TGTGCCAGCAGCCTTTCGGGAGCTTCTGACGAGCAGTACTTC. It encodes CASSLSGASDEQYF.

The CDR3 sequence is CASSSTSGRLEQFF. For the CDR3, the DNA is TGTGCCAGCAGTTCGACTAGCGGGAGATTAGAGCAGTTCTTC. The chain uses TRBV6-5 and TRBJ2-1; 12 nucleotides agree with TRBD2. There are 14 residues in the CDR3. Germline-derived CDR1 and CDR2 are MNHEY and SVGAGI. V lost 4 bases and J lost 10; bases outside the gene matches: 5.

The chain employs TRBV5-1 and TRBJ2-7; TRBD1 is a possible D gene (5 bases). The CDR3 has 11 residues. V lost 7 bases, J lost 3 bases, and 8 bases lay in between. Germline-derived CDR1 and CDR2 are SGHRS and YFSETQ. Written as DNA, the CDR3 is TGCGCCAGCGCAGACAGCTACGAGCAGTACTTC. Amino acids: CASADSYEQYF.

The V gene is TRBV7-2, the J gene TRBJ1-3, with D unclear. The CDR3 extends over 16 amino acids. Germline V gene lookup returns CDR1 SGHTA and CDR2 FQGNSA. Trimming took 5 bases from V and 1 from J, leaving 15 bases between them. CDR3 nucleotides: TGTGCCAGCAGCCTCGAGAGGATTCTATCTGGAAACACCATATATTTT. Translating gives CASSLERILSGNTIYF. The entire variable domain, with the rest obtained from reference TRBV7-2 and TRBJ1-3, is as follows: GAGVSQSPSNKVTEKGKDVELRCDPISGHTALYWYRQSLGQGLEFLIYFQGNSAPDKSGLPSDRFSAERTGGSVSTLTIQRTQQEDSAVYLCASSLERILSGNTIYFGEGSWLTVV.

This chain uses TRBV3-1 (or the pseudogene TRBV3-2) with TRBJ1-3; D is perhaps TRBD1 (5 bases). Germline V gene data show CDR1 as LGHDT and CDR2 as YNNKEL (reference sequence). CDR3 length: 15 residues. V lost 4 bases and J lost 0, with 10 bases in between. The CDR3 bases are TGTGCCAGCAGCCTGTGGGACGCCTCTGGAAACACCATATATTTT. It specifies CASSLWDASGNTIYF.

The V call is TRBV4-2, the J call TRBJ1-2; 12 nucleotides line up with TRBD1. The CDR3 contains 16 residues. V was clipped by 4 bases and J by 3 bases; unmatched bases: 6. CDR1 and CDR2 (germline): LGHNA, YNFKEQ. This CDR3 is CASSRRGQGADYGYTF. DNA for the CDR3: TGTGCCAGCAGCCGACGGGGACAGGGGGCGGACTATGGCTACACCTTC.

The chain is built from TRBV6-1 and TRBJ2-3, with D perhaps TRBD1 (5 bases). Germline CDR1 and CDR2: MNHNS and SASEGT. The CDR3 consists of 16 residues. Trimming removed 4 bases at V and 2 bases at J, with 16 bases between. The CDR3 loop reads CASSGLAGLTTDTQYF. CDR3 bases: TGTGCCAGCAGTGGACTGGCAGGGCTGACCACAGATACGCAGTATTTT.

The chain couples TRBV7-9 to TRBJ2-1, with D perhaps TRBD2 (6 bases). V was trimmed by 5 bases and J by 5 bases, leaving 13 bases between them. Germline lookup yields CDR1 SEHNR and CDR2 FQNEAQ (reference sequence). This CDR3 spans 14 amino acids. In nucleotides, the CDR3 is TGTGCCAGCAGCCCGCGGGACTTACACAATGAGCAGTTCTTC. The encoded protein is CASSPRDLHNEQFF.

The rearrangement links TRBV27 to TRBJ2-4; D is perhaps TRBD1 or TRBD2 (6 bases each). V dropped 5 bases and J dropped 7 bases, with 15 bases sitting between them. The CDR3 contains 14 residues. The V gene's germline CDR1 is MNHEY and CDR2 SMNVEV (reference sequence). The CDR3 region is CASSAGGPTNIQYF. The CDR3, as DNA: TGTGCCAGCAGTGCCGGGGGCCCGACGAACATTCAGTACTTC.

The chain combines TRBV18 with TRBJ2-3; the D gene could be TRBD1 or TRBD2 (5 bases each). The CDR3 runs to 18 residues. The V gene's germline CDR1 is KGHSH and CDR2 LQKENI. Between the trimmed V and J ends, which lost 4 bases and 3 bases, there was a span of 23 bases. As DNA, the CDR3 is TGTGCCAGCTCACTTATCCCCAGGTCGGAGGCAGGGACAGATACGCAGTATTTT. Amino acid sequence: CASSLIPRSEAGTDTQYF.